These T cell receptor beta chains were read from a single sample in a study of T cell repertoires in cytomegalovirus infection. MiXCR, applied by TCRdb to the reads, yields one record per CDR3 protein. The table records more than 150,000 distinct CDR3 sequences, approximately 19% of them present only once. Input material: PBMCs. The source is a human donor in good health (CMV status not recorded). Some clones in this sample may be carry-over from other donors' samples. Each CDR3 is given with its conserved first and last residue. The D gene is left open where the match is weak. Some rows have no size entry. The others give once, few or many, or a class for an expanded clone.

V: TRBV12-5
size: -
J: TRBJ1-1
D: -
CDR3: CASGSEGLTEAFF
DNA: TGTGCTAGTGGTTCGGAGGGATTGACTGAAGCTTTCTTT

V: TRBV20-1
size: -
J: TRBJ2-2
D: -
CDR3: CSARQDIRAGELFF
DNA: TGCAGTGCTAGACAGGATATTCGGGCCGGGGAGCTGTTTTTT

V: TRBV28
size: once
J: TRBJ2-4
D: TRBD2
CDR3: CARTPSGSLSLNIQYF
DNA: TGTGCCAGAACCCCTAGCGGGAGCCTTTCATTAAACATTCAGTACTTC

V: TRBV6-2/TRBV6-3
size: few
J: TRBJ2-7
D: -
CDR3: CASSTPGHVIFEQYF
DNA: TGTGCCAGCAGTACTCCGGGACACGTTATCTTCGAGCAGTACTTC

V: TRBV6-1
size: once
J: TRBJ2-7
D: -
CDR3: CASSYLMNGVPREQYF
DNA: TGTGCCAGCAGTTACCTAATGAACGGGGTCCCCCGGGAGCAGTACTTC

V: TRBV24-1
size: few
J: TRBJ1-5
D: -
CDR3: CATSDSNFRGGNQPQHF
DNA: TGTGCCACCAGTGATTCAAACTTCCGAGGTGGCAATCAGCCCCAGCATTTT

V: TRBV6-6
size: -
J: TRBJ2-7
D: TRBD1
CDR3: CASSQLGQGYEHYF
DNA: TGTGCCAGCAGCCAGCTGGGACAGGGCTACGAGCATTACTTC

V: TRBV29-1
size: few
J: TRBJ1-1
D: -
CDR3: CSAGRDTEAFF
DNA: TGCAGCGCGGGACGAGACACTGAAGCTTTCTTT

V: TRBV5-4
size: -
J: TRBJ2-6
D: -
CDR3: CASSSQSYNVLTF
DNA: TGTGCCAGCAGCTCACAGTCCTACAACGTCCTGACTTTC

V: TRBV5-3
size: -
J: TRBJ1-1
D: TRBD1
CDR3: CASSHRDRDGSSAFF
DNA: TGTGCCAGCAGCCACCGGGACAGGGATGGATCCTCAGCTTTCTTT